Below, one TCR beta chain is given with its context. Its antigen is not yet known. No clone much larger than this one lies a single base away; base qualities are absent. The immunoSEQ Assay, a bias-controlled multiplex PCR, was used to amplify TCRbeta CDR3 regions from genomic DNA. Per the original workflow: Within the assay, amplification of reference gene primers was used to estimate how many nucleated cells each sample contained. Sequence reads were collapsed and filtered to measure the absolute abundance of every unique TCRbeta CDR3 rearrangement. For each sample, productive Simpson clonality was calculated as the square root of Simpson's diversity index across productive rearrangements. Imported from immuneACCESS, the table was reduced by TCRdb to in-frame sequences with V and J called. These copies leave out some clones; in studies compared against another copy, an unresolved V gene accounts for under half, and the cause of the remainder is not known. V and J calls and clone size follow that table, whereas D and trimming were derived from the DNA. This sample lists hundreds of thousands of clones; 75% to 90% were detected once. The ten largest clones take up around 13% of the sample.

This entry belongs to a study of blood T cell repertoires in COVID-19 (dated by TCRdb to between 2020 and 2021). At the level of the whole study: Samples covering the acute and convalescent phases of COVID-19 were provided by collaborators in the United States, Italy and Spain. The material from the prospective study consisted of cDNA or gDNA derived from T cells, B-cell-depleted T cells, or PBMCs. Deeply sampled blood TCRbeta repertoires from subjects exposed to, actively infected with, or recovered from COVID-19 were included in the dataset. The repertoires were released in a freely available public database intended as a resource for research on the immune response to SARS-CoV-2. The samples were drawn from the first 160 participants of the ongoing ImmuneRACE study and from under 1,500 subjects provided by 6 global collaborators. The sample metadata nearly always contained a de-identified subject ID, COVID-19 status, age in years and sex. HLA class I and class II types, where available, came from metadata supplied by the sample provider rather than from assay-based typing.

One collaborating source in Seattle enrolled patients while the patients were actively infected and followed the patients over time throughout the course of disease. Collaborating institutions collected whole blood in K2EDTA tubes following their own protocols. For TCRbeta analysis, collaborator samples were shipped as frozen whole blood, as isolated PBMCs, or as DNA extracted from either sample type. V gives up 9 bases and J gives up 4 bases, and the segment between their germline ends measures 15 bases. Per the germline V gene (reference sequence), WNHNN is the CDR1 and SYGVQD is the CDR2. Measured from the cysteine to the phenylalanine, the CDR3 is 14 residues long. Left in the record is the CDR3 DNA by itself, 42 bases read in frame from the first base. What the study reported, not specific to this receptor: The quantity of clinical and demographic metadata differed by source and by participant and was supplied without curation.

This clonotype was obtained from a woman in her 70s with COVID-19, enrolled during active disease. Sequencing used peripheral blood. The V gene is TRBV10-1 and the J gene is TRBJ1-4; a weak D assignment points to TRBD1 (6 bases agree). This receptor has the CDR3 CARRYRVHNEKLFF. The DNA sequence reads TGCGCCAGGCGTTACAGGGTACATAATGAAAAACTGTTTTTT.